This T cell receptor beta chain was retrieved from a study of blood T cell repertoires in COVID-19. Study as a whole: Spain, Italy and the United States supplied samples that represented acute and convalescent COVID-19. From T cells, B-cell-depleted T cells, or PBMCs came the material, which was cDNA or gDNA.

Only in-frame clones appear in the TCRdb table, and some are missing; sequencing was by immunoSEQ multiplex PCR. The sample lists about 310,000 clones, about 90% occurring once. The CDR3 has 15 amino acids. The V and J ends lost 2 bases and 9 bases, in that order; junction bases with no gene match: 12. Germline V gives CDR1 SGHRS, CDR2 YFSETQ. The gene calls are TRBV5-1 and TRBJ2-5; 8 bases are shared with TRBD2. Material: peripheral blood. The receptor was derived from a woman between 25 and 40 years old with COVID-19, enrolled during active disease. The CDR3 DNA follows: TGCGCCAGCAGCTTACCGGGACTAGATGCGGAGTCCCAGTACTTC. It yields the protein CASSLPGLDAESQYF.